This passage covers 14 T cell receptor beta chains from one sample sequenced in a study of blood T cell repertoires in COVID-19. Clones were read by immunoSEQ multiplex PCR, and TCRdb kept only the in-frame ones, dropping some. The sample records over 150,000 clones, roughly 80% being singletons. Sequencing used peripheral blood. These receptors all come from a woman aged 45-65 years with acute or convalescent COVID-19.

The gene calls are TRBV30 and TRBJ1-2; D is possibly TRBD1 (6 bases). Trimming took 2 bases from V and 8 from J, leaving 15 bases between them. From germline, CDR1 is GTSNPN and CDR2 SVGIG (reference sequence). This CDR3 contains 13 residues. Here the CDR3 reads CAWSQKGVAGYTF. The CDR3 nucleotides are TGTGCCTGGAGTCAAAAGGGGGTCGCGGGCTACACCTTC.

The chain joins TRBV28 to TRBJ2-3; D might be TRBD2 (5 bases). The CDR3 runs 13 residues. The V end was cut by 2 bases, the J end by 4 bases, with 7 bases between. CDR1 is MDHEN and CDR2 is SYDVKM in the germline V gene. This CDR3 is CASSLDGADTQYF. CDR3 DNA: TGTGCCAGCAGTTTAGACGGGGCAGATACGCAGTATTTT.

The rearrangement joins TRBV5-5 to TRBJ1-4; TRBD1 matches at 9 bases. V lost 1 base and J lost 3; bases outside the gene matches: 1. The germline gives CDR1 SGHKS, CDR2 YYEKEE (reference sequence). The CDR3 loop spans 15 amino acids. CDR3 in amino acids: CASSLWTGANEKLFF. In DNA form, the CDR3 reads TGTGCCAGCAGCTTGTGGACAGGGGCTAATGAAAAACTGTTTTTT.

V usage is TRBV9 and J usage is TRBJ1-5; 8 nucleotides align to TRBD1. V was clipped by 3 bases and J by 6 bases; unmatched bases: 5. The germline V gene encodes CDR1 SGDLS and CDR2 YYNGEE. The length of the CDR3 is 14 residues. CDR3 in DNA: TGTGCCAGCAGCGGGTCAGGGGGCAGTCAGCCCCAGCATTTT. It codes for CASSGSGGSQPQHF.

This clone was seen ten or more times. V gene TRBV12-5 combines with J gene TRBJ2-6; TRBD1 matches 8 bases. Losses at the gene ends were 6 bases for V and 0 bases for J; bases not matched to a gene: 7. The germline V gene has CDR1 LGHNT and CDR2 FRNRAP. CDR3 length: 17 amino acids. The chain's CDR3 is CASGPGQALSGANVLTF. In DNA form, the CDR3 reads TGTGCTAGTGGCCCGGGACAGGCACTCTCTGGGGCCAACGTCCTGACTTTC.

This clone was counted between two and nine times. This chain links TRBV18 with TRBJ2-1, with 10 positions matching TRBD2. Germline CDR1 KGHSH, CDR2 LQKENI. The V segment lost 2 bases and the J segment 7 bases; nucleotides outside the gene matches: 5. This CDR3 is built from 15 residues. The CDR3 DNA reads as TGTGCCAGCTCACCATGGACTAGCGGCACAAATGAGCAGTTCTTC. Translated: CASSPWTSGTNEQFF.

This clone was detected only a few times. CDR3 sequence reads: CASRITRDTEQFF. CDR3 bases: TGTGCCAGCAGAATAACCCGGGACACAGAGCAGTTCTTC. The chain joins TRBV7-2 to TRBJ2-1; D perhaps matches TRBD1 (6 bases). This CDR3 is 13 amino acids long. Germline CDR1 SGHTA, CDR2 FQGNSA. Trimming removed 6 bases from V and 10 bases from J, with 16 bases in between. The whole variable domain, remainder taken from reference TRBV7-2 and TRBJ2-1, is GAGVSQSPSNKVTEKGKDVELRCDPISGHTALYWYRQSLGQGLEFLIYFQGNSAPDKSGLPSDRFSAERTGGSVSTLTIQRTQQEDSAVYLCASRITRDTEQFFGPGTRLTVL.

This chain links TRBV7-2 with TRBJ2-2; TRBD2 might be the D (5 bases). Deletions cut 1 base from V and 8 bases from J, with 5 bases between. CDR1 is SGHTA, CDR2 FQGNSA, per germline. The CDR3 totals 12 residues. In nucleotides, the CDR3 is TGTGCCAGCAGCTTAGGGACTGGGGAGCTGTTTTTT. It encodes CASSLGTGELFF.

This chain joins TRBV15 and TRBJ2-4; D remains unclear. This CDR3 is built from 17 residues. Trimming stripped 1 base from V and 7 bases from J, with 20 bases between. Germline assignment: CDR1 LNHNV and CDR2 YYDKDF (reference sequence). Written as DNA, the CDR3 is TGTGCCACCAGCAGAGGACATTCTCGCCCATCTGGGAACATTCAGTACTTC. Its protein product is CATSRGHSRPSGNIQYF.

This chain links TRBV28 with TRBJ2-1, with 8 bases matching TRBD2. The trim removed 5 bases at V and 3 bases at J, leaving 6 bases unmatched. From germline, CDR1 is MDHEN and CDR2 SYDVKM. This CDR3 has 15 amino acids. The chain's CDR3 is CASSGGGSFYNEQFF. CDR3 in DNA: TGTGCCAGCAGTGGCGGGGGGTCGTTCTACAATGAGCAGTTCTTC.

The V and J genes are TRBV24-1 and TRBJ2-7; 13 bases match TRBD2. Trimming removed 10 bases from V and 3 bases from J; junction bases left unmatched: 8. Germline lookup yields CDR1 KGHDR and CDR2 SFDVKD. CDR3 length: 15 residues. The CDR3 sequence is CATGGLAGICYEQYF. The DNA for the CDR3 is TGTGCCACTGGGGGACTAGCGGGGATTTGCTACGAGCAGTACTTC.

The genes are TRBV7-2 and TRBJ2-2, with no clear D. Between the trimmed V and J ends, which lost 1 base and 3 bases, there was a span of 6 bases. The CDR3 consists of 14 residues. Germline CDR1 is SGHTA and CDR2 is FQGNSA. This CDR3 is CASSLGAHTGELFF. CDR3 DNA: TGTGCCAGCAGCTTAGGAGCACACACCGGGGAGCTGTTTTTT.

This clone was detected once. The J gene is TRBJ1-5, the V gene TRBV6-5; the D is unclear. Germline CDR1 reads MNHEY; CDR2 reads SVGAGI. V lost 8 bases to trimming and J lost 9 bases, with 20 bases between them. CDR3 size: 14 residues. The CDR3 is CASVLTGPFGPQHF. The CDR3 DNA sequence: TGTGCCAGCGTCCTAACTGGGCCATTTGGGCCCCAGCATTTT.

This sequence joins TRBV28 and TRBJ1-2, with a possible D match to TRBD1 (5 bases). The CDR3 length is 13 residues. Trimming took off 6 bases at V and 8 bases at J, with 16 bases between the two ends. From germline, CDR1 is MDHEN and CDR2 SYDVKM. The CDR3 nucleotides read TGTGCCAGCAGCCCGGGGGGAGGGACCGGCTACACCTTC. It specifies CASSPGGGTGYTF.